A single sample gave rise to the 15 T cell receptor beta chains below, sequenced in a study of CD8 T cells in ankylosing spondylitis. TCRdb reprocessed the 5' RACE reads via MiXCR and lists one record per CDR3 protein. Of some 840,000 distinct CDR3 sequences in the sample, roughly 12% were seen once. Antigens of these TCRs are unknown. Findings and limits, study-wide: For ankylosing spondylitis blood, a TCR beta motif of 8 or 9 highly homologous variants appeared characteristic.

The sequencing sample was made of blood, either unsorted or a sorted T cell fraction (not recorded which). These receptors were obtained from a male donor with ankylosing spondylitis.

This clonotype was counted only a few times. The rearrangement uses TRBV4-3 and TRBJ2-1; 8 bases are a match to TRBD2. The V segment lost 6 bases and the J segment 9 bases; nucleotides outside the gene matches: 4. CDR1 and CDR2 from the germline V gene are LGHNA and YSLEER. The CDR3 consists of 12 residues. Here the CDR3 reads CASSGGTSEQFF. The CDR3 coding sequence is TGCGCCAGCAGTGGGGGGACTAGTGAGCAGTTCTTC.

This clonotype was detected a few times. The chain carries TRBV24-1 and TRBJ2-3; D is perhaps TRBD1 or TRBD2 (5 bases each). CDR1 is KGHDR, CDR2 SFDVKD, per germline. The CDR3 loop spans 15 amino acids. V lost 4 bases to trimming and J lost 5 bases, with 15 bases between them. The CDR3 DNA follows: TGTGCCACCAGTGACCTAGGGACGGAGAGAGATACGCAGTATTTT. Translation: CATSDLGTERDTQYF.

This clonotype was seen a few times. CDR3 in amino acids: CSAGLAGSLRKFF. In nucleotides, the CDR3 is TGCAGTGCGGGACTAGCGGGGAGTCTTCGAAAGTTCTTC. This chain connects TRBV20-1 to TRBJ2-1; 13 bases are shared with TRBD2. The CDR3 loop spans 13 amino acids. From germline, CDR1 is DFQATT and CDR2 SNEGSKA (reference sequence). The V and J ends lost 6 bases and 14 bases, in that order; junction bases with no gene match: 10.

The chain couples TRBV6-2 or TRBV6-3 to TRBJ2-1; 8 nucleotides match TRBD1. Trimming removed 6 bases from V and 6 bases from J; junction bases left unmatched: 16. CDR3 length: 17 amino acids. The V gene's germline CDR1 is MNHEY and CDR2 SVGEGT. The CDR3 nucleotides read TGTGCCAGCAGGCAAACGTCTAGACAGGGGATAGGCAATGAGCAGTTCTTC. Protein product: CASRQTSRQGIGNEQFF.

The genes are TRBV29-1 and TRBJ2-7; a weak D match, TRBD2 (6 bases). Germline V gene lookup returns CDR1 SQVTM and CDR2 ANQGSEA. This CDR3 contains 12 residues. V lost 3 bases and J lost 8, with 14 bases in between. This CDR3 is CSVDAPGVKQYF. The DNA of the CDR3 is TGCAGCGTTGATGCGCCGGGGGTGAAGCAGTACTTC.

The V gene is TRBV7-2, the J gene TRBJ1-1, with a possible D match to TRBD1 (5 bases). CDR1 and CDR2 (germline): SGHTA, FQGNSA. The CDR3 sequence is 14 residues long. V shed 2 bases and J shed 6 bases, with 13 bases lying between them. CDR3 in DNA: TGTGCCAGCAGCTTACGGAGGGGTGGGTCTGAAGCTTTCTTT. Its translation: CASSLRRGGSEAFF. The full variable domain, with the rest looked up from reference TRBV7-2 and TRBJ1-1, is GAGVSQSPSNKVTEKGKDVELRCDPISGHTALYWYRQSLGQGLEFLIYFQGNSAPDKSGLPSDRFSAERTGGSVSTLTIQRTQQEDSAVYLCASSLRRGGSEAFFGQGTRLTVV.

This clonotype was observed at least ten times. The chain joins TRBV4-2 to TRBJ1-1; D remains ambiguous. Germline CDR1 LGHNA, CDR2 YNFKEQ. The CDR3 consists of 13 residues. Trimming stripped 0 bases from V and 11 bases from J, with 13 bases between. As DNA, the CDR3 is TGTGCCAGCAGCCAAGAGTCGGAGCGATGGGCTTTCTTT. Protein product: CASSQESERWAFF.

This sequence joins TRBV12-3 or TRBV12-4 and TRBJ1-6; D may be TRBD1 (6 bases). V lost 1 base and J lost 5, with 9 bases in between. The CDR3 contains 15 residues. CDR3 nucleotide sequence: TGTGCCAGCAGTTTAGGAGGACAGAATAATTCACCCCTCCACTTT. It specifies CASSLGGQNNSPLHF.

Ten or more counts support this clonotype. As DNA, the CDR3 is TGCGCCAGCAGCTCGACAGGAACTAACTATGGCTACACCTTC. It translates to CASSSTGTNYGYTF. The chain employs TRBV5-1 and TRBJ1-2, with D perhaps matching TRBD1 (6 bases). Germline V gives CDR1 SGHRS, CDR2 YFSETQ. The V end was cut by 3 bases, the J end by 0 bases, with 9 bases between. This CDR3 has 14 residues.

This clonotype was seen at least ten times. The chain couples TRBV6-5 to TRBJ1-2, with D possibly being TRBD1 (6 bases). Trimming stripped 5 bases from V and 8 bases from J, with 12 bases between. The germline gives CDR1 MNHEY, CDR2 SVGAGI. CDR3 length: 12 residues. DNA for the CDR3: TGTGCCAGCAGTCCAGGGGCCGGGGGCTACACCTTC. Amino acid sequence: CASSPGAGGYTF.

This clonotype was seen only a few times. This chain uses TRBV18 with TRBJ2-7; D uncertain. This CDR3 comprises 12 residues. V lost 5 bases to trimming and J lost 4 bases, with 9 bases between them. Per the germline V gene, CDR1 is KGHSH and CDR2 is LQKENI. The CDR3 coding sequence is TGTGCCAGCTCAACCTCCTTGTACGAGCAGTACTTC. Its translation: CASSTSLYEQYF.

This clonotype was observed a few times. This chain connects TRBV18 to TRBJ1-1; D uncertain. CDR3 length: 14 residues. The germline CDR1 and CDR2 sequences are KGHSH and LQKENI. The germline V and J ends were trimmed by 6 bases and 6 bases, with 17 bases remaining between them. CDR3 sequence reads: CASSPVRARAEAFF. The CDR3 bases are TGTGCCAGCTCCCCAGTCCGAGCGAGGGCTGAAGCTTTCTTT.

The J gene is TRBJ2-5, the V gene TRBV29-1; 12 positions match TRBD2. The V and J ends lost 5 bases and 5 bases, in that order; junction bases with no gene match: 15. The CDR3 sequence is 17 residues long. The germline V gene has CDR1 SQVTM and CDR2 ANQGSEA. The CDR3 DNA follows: TGCAGCGTTTTGGGACTAGCGGGTGTAAAAGCGGGGGAGACCCAGTACTTC. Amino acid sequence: CSVLGLAGVKAGETQYF. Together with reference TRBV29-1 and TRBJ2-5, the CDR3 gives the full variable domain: SAVISQKPSRDICQRGTSLTIQCQVDSQVTMMFWYRQQPGQSLTLIATANQGSEATYESGFVIDKFPISRPNLTFSTLTVSNMSPEDSSIYLCSVLGLAGVKAGETQYFGPGTRLLVL.

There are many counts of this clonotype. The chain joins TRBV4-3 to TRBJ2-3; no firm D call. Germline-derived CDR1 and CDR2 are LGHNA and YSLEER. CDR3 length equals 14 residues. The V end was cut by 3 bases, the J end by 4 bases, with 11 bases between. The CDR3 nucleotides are TGCGCCAGCAGCCATCAGTATGGGCCAGATACGCAGTATTTT. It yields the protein CASSHQYGPDTQYF.

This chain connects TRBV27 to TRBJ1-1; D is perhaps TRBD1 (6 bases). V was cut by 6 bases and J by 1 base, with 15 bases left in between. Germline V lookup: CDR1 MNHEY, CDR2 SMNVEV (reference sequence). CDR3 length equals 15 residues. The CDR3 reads CASRPRGAENTEAFF. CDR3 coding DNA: TGTGCCAGCAGACCCAGGGGAGCGGAGAACACTGAAGCTTTCTTT.